This entry lists 27 T cell receptor beta chains sequenced from one sample in a study of beta chain features in type 1 diabetes. Study outcomes and limitations: In every one of the four CD4+ subsets, TCRB CDR3s were moderately but significantly shorter in Type 1 diabetes patients.

Every bit of the isolated RNA underwent reverse transcription, so sequencing read expressed TCRB transcripts. Here immunoSEQ multiplex PCR was the method, and the copy in TCRdb shows in-frame clones only, minus some. The sample contains over 150,000 clones, roughly 8% of which appear only once. Their antigen targets remain unknown. Sequencing was done on a sample of central memory CD4+ T cells from blood. The receptors were sampled from a young man with type 1 diabetes.

The V call is TRBV30, the J call TRBJ1-5; TRBD1 might be the D (5 bases). The CDR3 has 13 residues. The germline V gene encodes CDR1 GTSNPN and CDR2 SVGIG (reference sequence). The V end was cut by 0 bases, the J end by 8 bases, with 11 bases between. The DNA for the CDR3 is TGTGCCTGGAGTGTAACAGGCGGGGAGCCCCAGCATTTT. Protein: CAWSVTGGEPQHF.

This clone was detected many times. The genes are TRBV11-2 and TRBJ2-6, with 11 nucleotides matching TRBD1. The CDR3 loop spans 16 amino acids. With 1 base clipped from V and 9 bases from J, the junction kept 5 bases outside the gene matches. Germline CDR1 reads SGHAT; CDR2 reads FQNNGV. The CDR3 nucleotides are TGTGCCAGCAGCTTAGCGGGACAGGGGGGAGTCAACGTCCTGACTTTC. The encoded protein is CASSLAGQGGVNVLTF.

The rearrangement links TRBV5-6 to TRBJ2-3; D might be TRBD2 (5 bases). The CDR3 loop spans 14 amino acids. Trimming removed 4 bases from V and 3 bases from J, with 12 bases in between. CDR1 is SGHDT, CDR2 YYEEEE, per germline. As DNA, the CDR3 is TGTGCCAGCAGCGGGAGCATACATACAGATACGCAGTATTTT. This gives the protein CASSGSIHTDTQYF.

The rearrangement links TRBV9 to TRBJ2-3; possible D gene TRBD2, 6 bases. The germline gives CDR1 SGDLS, CDR2 YYNGEE. This CDR3 is built from 15 residues. The V gene lost 4 bases and the J gene lost 4 bases, with 16 bases spanning the gap. DNA for the CDR3: TGTGCCAGCAGCCTGACTTGGGGGGTTTCAGATACGCAGTATTTT. This encodes CASSLTWGVSDTQYF.

This clone was observed a handful of times. This chain joins TRBV28 and TRBJ2-7; 9 bases line up with TRBD1. The J segment lost 5 bases and the V segment lost 5 bases, leaving 13 bases of the junction unmatched. Germline CDR1 and CDR2: MDHEN and SYDVKM. This CDR3 has 16 residues. The CDR3 loop reads CASSSPGTGFGNEQYF. As DNA, the CDR3 is TGTGCCAGCAGTAGTCCCGGGACAGGGTTCGGAAACGAGCAGTACTTC.

The sample holds a few counts of this clone. V usage is TRBV5-4 and J usage is TRBJ2-1, with 8 positions matching TRBD2. This CDR3 comprises 17 residues. The ends lost 2 bases at V and 7 bases at J; junction bases unmatched: 14. Per germline, CDR1 SGHNT and CDR2 YYREEE (reference sequence). The CDR3 DNA reads as TGTGCCAGCAGCTTATTCAGTATGGCGGGGGGAGGGAATGAGCAGTTCTTC. This encodes CASSLFSMAGGGNEQFF.

This clone appeared a few times. Other DNA sequences in the same sample also yield this CDR3. The chain is built from TRBV13 and TRBJ2-1, with 8 bases fitting TRBD2. Germline CDR1 and CDR2: PRHDT and FYEKMQ (reference sequence). With V trimmed by 3 bases and J by 7 bases, 2 bases remained unmatched. This CDR3 spans 13 amino acids. The CDR3 DNA is TGTGCCAGCAGCTTCCAGCGGGGGAATGAGCAGTTCTTC. Amino acid sequence: CASSFQRGNEQFF.

At least ten counts were recorded for this clone. The CDR3 DNA sequence: TGTGCCTGGACCCACAGGGTTCACGGGGAGCTGTTTTTT. It is translated as CAWTHRVHGELFF. The chain couples TRBV30 to TRBJ2-2; D possibly corresponds to TRBD1 (6 bases). The CDR3 sequence is 13 residues long. The germline gives CDR1 GTSNPN, CDR2 SVGIG (reference sequence). V lost 4 bases and J 7 bases, leaving 13 bases between the germline ends.

This sequence joins TRBV7-2 and TRBJ1-1, with a possible D match to TRBD1 (5 bases). This CDR3 is built from 12 residues. V lost 5 bases and J lost 4, with 8 bases in between. CDR1 is SGHTA, CDR2 FQGNSA, per germline. The CDR3 sequence: CASSRDSTEAFF. The CDR3 bases are TGTGCCAGCAGCCGCGACAGCACTGAAGCTTTCTTT.

The V gene is TRBV5-1, the J gene TRBJ2-1; 11 nucleotides align to TRBD2. V was clipped by 0 bases and J by 4 bases; unmatched bases: 3. This CDR3 spans 16 amino acids. CDR1 SGHRS and CDR2 YFSETQ come from the germline V gene. CDR3 sequence reads: CASSLEGLAAYNEQFF. Written as DNA, the CDR3 is TGCGCCAGCAGCTTGGAGGGACTAGCGGCGTACAATGAGCAGTTCTTC.

J is TRBJ2-1 and V is TRBV5-4; weak D call: TRBD1 (5 bases). This CDR3 is built from 15 residues. Trimming left V 4 bases short and J 0 bases short, with 11 bases between. Germline V gives CDR1 SGHNT, CDR2 YYREEE (reference sequence). The CDR3 sequence: CASSIDQGSYNEQFF. The CDR3, as DNA: TGTGCCAGCAGCATAGACCAGGGCTCCTACAATGAGCAGTTCTTC. Full variable domain (outside the CDR3, taken from reference TRBV5-4 and TRBJ2-1): ETGVTQSPTHLIKTRGQQVTLRCSSQSGHNTVSWYQQALGQGPQFIFQYYREEENGRGNFPPRFSGLQFPNYSSELNVNALELDDSALYLCASSIDQGSYNEQFFGPGTRLTVL.

This clone was seen more than once but under ten times. CDR3 loop: CANKETQYF. CDR3 DNA sequence: TGTGCCAACAAAGAGACCCAGTACTTC. V gene TRBV5-6 combines with J gene TRBJ2-5; D unresolved. The CDR3 consists of 9 residues. V lost 9 bases to trimming and J lost 3 bases, with 3 bases between them. CDR1 and CDR2 from the germline V gene are SGHDT and YYEEEE.

This sequence joins TRBV19 and TRBJ2-1; 10 nucleotides agree with TRBD2. Germline trimming cut 3 bases from V and 8 bases from J; bases unmatched to any gene: 7. The CDR3 sequence is 15 residues long. Germline assignment: CDR1 LNHDA and CDR2 SQIVND (reference sequence). This CDR3 reads CASSILLAGVYEQFF. Written as DNA, the CDR3 is TGTGCCAGTAGTATTTTGCTAGCGGGAGTTTATGAGCAGTTCTTC. The variable domain in full, with the rest retrieved from reference TRBV19 and TRBJ2-1, is DGGITQSPKYLFRKEGQNVTLSCEQNLNHDAMYWYRQDPGQGLRLIYYSQIVNDFQKGDIAEGYSVSREKKESFPLTVTSAQKNPTAFYLCASSILLAGVYEQFFGPGTRLTVL.

V usage is TRBV7-2 and J usage is TRBJ2-7; 7 bases are a match to TRBD2. Germline CDR1 and CDR2: SGHTA and FQGNSA. Trimming at V came to 5 bases and at J to 6 bases, leaving 13 bases not matched to a gene. CDR3 length: 15 amino acids. The CDR3 DNA follows: TGTGCCAGCAGCCCTGAGGGGAGGGCGCGCCTCGAGCAGTACTTC. It specifies CASSPEGRARLEQYF.

The chain recombines TRBV19 with TRBJ2-7; D is unresolved. The germline CDR1 and CDR2 sequences are LNHDA and SQIVND (reference sequence). The CDR3 runs 13 residues. V shed 4 bases and J shed 7 bases, with 14 bases lying between them. The CDR3 nucleotides are TGTGCCAGTAGTACTATTCCTTCGGGTGAGCAGTACTTC. It codes for CASSTIPSGEQYF.

The rearrangement links TRBV15 to TRBJ1-1; 12 bases are a match to TRBD1. Germline V gives CDR1 LNHNV, CDR2 YYDKDF (reference sequence). The CDR3 covers 15 residues. V gave up 9 bases and J gave up 2 bases; unmatched junction bases: 7. In DNA, the CDR3 is TGTGCCACTGGGACAGGGGGCATCGGAAACACTGAAGCTTTCTTT. Residues: CATGTGGIGNTEAFF. Filled out from reference TRBV15 and TRBJ1-1, the complete variable domain reads DAMVIQNPRYQVTQFGKPVTLSCSQTLNHNVMYWYQQKSSQAPKLLFHYYDKDFNNEADTPDNFQSRRPNTSFCFLDIRSPGLGDTAMYLCATGTGGIGNTEAFFGQGTRLTVV.

This clone was detected ten times or more. The chain is built from TRBV7-8 and TRBJ2-7; D may be TRBD2 (5 bases). V was trimmed by 2 bases and J by 3 bases, leaving 8 bases between them. The CDR3 covers 13 residues. CDR1 SGHVS and CDR2 FQNEAQ come from the germline V gene. CDR3 sequence: CASSLTGYYEQYF. The CDR3 DNA reads as TGTGCCAGCAGCTTAACGGGATACTACGAGCAGTACTTC.

The CDR3 region is CACQTGNGANVLTF. Written as DNA, the CDR3 is TGTGCCTGTCAAACAGGGAACGGGGCCAACGTCCTGACTTTC. The gene calls are TRBV30 and TRBJ2-6; D may be TRBD1 (6 bases). Germline-derived CDR1 and CDR2 are GTSNPN and SVGIG (reference sequence). Trimming left V 6 bases short and J 4 bases short, with 13 bases between. This CDR3 comprises 14 residues.

This clone has at least ten counts. The genes are TRBV7-2 and TRBJ2-1; 8 nucleotides align to TRBD1. This CDR3 region has 13 residues. Germline assignment: CDR1 SGHTA and CDR2 FQGNSA. The junction had 2 bases not matched to a gene; V was cut back by 3 bases and J by 7 bases. For the CDR3, the DNA is TGTGCCAGCAGCTTTACAGGGGGAAATGAGCAGTTCTTC. Translating gives CASSFTGGNEQFF.

The chain is built from TRBV15 and TRBJ2-2, with TRBD2 identical over 12 bases. Germline assignment: CDR1 LNHNV and CDR2 YYDKDF (reference sequence). This CDR3 is built from 17 residues. The V gene end was trimmed by 1 base and the J gene end by 5 bases; junction bases not matched to a gene: 5. CDR3 DNA sequence: TGTGCCACCAGCAGAGGACTAGCGGGAGTTGGAACCGGGGAGCTGTTTTTT. Its protein is CATSRGLAGVGTGELFF.

This chain connects TRBV4-2 to TRBJ2-7; 13 bases are a match to TRBD2. This CDR3 region has 15 residues. With V trimmed by 4 bases and J by 2 bases, 2 bases remained unmatched. From germline, CDR1 is LGHNA and CDR2 YNFKEQ. This chain's CDR3 is CASSRGTSGTYEQYF. The CDR3 nucleotides read TGTGCCAGCAGCCGTGGGACTAGCGGGACCTACGAGCAGTACTTC.

The chain couples TRBV4-3 to TRBJ1-3, with D hard to call. V gave up 5 bases and J gave up 0 bases, with 11 bases separating them. Per the germline V gene, CDR1 is LGHNA and CDR2 is YSLEER. The CDR3 contains 15 residues. CDR3 in DNA: TGCGCCAGCAGCTTGGACTTCCTCTCTGGAAACACCATATATTTT. This translates into CASSLDFLSGNTIYF.

This clone showed up just a few times. This chain links TRBV5-6 with TRBJ1-2; no clear D. With 2 bases removed from V and 5 bases from J, the gap between germline ends came to 13 bases. This CDR3 region has 14 residues. CDR1 is SGHDT and CDR2 is YYEEEE in the germline V gene. CDR3 coding DNA: TGTGCCAGCAGCTTCGGTCGGGTGTCGTATGGCTACACCTTC. As protein: CASSFGRVSYGYTF.

This clone occurred a few times. This chain uses TRBV4-2 with TRBJ1-2; the D gene is possibly TRBD1 (5 bases). Germline values: CDR1 LGHNA, CDR2 YNFKEQ. The V and J ends lost 0 bases and 5 bases respectively, with 10 bases between them. The CDR3 spans 14 residues. In nucleotides, the CDR3 is TGTGCCAGCAGCCAAGAGCAGGGTGGATATGGCTACACCTTC. Translation: CASSQEQGGYGYTF.

This clone was picked up a small number of times. The chain employs TRBV2 and TRBJ1-1; no clear D. Trimming stripped 1 base from V and 3 bases from J, with 9 bases between. This CDR3 region has 14 residues. Germline V gives CDR1 SNHLY, CDR2 FYNNEI. The CDR3 sequence: CASSEGALHTEAFF. The CDR3 DNA sequence: TGTGCCAGCAGTGAAGGAGCTCTGCACACTGAAGCTTTCTTT.

This clone was seen only a few times. The chain carries TRBV5-4 and TRBJ1-2; no clear D gene. The length of the CDR3 is 16 residues. CDR1 SGHNT and CDR2 YYREEE come from the germline V gene (reference sequence). The V gene lost 3 bases and the J gene lost 3 bases, with 18 bases spanning the gap. Written as DNA, the CDR3 is TGTGCCAGCAGCTCGACACGGGCAGGAGGGCACTATGGCTACACCTTC. Protein product: CASSSTRAGGHYGYTF.

CDR3 bases: TGTGCCAGCAGTTACGACATAGCGGGCTACAATGAGCAGTTCTTC. Amino acids: CASSYDIAGYNEQFF. The V gene is TRBV6-5, the J gene TRBJ2-1; 7 bases are a match to TRBD2. This CDR3 contains 15 residues. Germline CDR1 MNHEY, CDR2 SVGAGI. V dropped 2 bases and J dropped 3; count of bases not matched to a gene: 4.